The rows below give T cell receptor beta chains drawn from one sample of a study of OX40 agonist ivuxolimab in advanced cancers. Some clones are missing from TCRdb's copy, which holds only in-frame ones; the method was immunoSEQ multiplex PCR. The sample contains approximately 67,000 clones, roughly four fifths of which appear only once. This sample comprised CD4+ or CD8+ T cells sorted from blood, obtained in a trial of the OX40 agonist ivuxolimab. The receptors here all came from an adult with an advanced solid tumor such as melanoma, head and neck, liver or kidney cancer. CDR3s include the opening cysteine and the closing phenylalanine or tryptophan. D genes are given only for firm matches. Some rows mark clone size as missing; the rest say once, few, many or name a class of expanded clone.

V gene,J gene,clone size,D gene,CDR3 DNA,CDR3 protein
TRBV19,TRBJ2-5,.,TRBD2,TGTGCCAGTAGCCCTCTGACTAGCGGAAACCAAGAGACCCAGTACTTC,CASSPLTSGNQETQYF
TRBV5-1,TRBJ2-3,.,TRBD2,TGCGCCAGCAGAAGGACTAGCGGTGATACGCAGTATTTT,CASRRTSGDTQYF
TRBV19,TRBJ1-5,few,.,TGTGCCAGTAGTATTAGGGCAGATAGCAATCAGCCCCAGCATTTT,CASSIRADSNQPQHF
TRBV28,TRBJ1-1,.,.,TGTGCCAGCAGTTTAACGGCCAGATATGCTTTCTTT,CASSLTARYAFF
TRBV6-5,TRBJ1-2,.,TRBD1,TGTGCCAGCAGACTCTCCGGGACAGGGTACGGCTACACCTTC,CASRLSGTGYGYTF
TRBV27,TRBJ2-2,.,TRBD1,TGTGCCAGCAGTCTTTTACAGGGGTTGGGGACCGGGGAGCTGTTTTTT,CASSLLQGLGTGELFF
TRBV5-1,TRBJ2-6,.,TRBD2,TGCGCCAGCAGCTTGGCCGGGACTAGCCCATCTGGGGCCAACGTCCTGACTTTC,CASSLAGTSPSGANVLTF
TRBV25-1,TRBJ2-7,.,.,TGTGCCAGCAGTGAAGCCGGACCTTCGAAATACGAGCAGTACTTC,CASSEAGPSKYEQYF
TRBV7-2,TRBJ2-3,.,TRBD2,TGTGCCAGCAGCTGGGGGGGAGGCACAGATACGCAGTATTTT,CASSWGGGTDTQYF
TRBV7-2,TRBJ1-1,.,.,TGTGCCAGCAGCTCACCATTGGGCACTGAAGCTTTCTTT,CASSSPLGTEAFF
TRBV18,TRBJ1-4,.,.,TGTGCCAGCTCACAAGTGACAGGCGTCTCAACTAATGAAAAACTGTTTTTT,CASSQVTGVSTNEKLFF
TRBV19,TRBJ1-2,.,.,TGTGCCAGTAGTATAGAATCTCGGAGTAACTATGGCTACACCTTC,CASSIESRSNYGYTF
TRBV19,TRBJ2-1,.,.,TGTGCCAGTTGGGATAGGAGCTCCTACAATGAGCAGTTCTTC,CASWDRSSYNEQFF
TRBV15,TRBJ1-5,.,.,TGTGCCACCAGCAGAGAAGGTCCCGCGAATCAGCCCCAGCATTTT,CATSREGPANQPQHF
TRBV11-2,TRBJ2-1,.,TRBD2,TGTGCCAGCAGCGCGTCCGGGAGGGCCAATGAGCAGTTCTTC,CASSASGRANEQFF
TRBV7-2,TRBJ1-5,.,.,TGTGCCAGCAGCTCCCAGAGTGCTGGCAATCAGCCCCAGCATTTT,CASSSQSAGNQPQHF
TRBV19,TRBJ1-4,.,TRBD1,TGTGCCAGTACCCCCCTGACAGGGGGGGATGAAAAACTGTTTTTT,CASTPLTGGDEKLFF